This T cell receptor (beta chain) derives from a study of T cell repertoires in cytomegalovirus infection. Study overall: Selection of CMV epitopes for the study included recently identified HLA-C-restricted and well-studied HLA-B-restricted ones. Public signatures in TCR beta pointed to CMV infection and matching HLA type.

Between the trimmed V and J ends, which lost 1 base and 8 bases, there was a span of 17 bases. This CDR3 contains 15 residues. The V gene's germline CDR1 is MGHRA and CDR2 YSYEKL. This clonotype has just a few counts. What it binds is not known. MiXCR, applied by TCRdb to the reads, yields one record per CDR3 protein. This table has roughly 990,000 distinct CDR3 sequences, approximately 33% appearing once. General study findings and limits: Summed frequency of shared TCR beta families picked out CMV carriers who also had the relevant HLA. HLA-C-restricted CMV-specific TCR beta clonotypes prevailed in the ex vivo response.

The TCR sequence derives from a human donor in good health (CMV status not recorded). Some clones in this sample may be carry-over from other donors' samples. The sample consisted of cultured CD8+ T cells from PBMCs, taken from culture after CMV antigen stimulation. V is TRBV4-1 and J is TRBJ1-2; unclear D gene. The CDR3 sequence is CASSQVRGAWSGYTF. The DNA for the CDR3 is TGCGCCAGCAGCCAAGTTCGGGGAGCTTGGTCAGGCTACACCTTC.